The clone carrying this TCR beta chain was counted only a few times. Its antigen is as yet unknown. PBMCs, at least 6.5 million per sample, were isolated. The source of the sample is a study of blood T cells in healthy people across ages. Study-level points and caveats: Both naive CD4+ cell counts and diversity were greater in long-lived donors than in aged donors.

Through a sample-barcoded 5' primer and a J-beta primer mix, a second PCR was run for roughly 7 to 11 cycles. MiXCR, applied by TCRdb to the 5' RACE reads, yields one record per CDR3 protein. The table shows some 1.5 million distinct CDR3 sequences, with roughly 28% occurring only once. J was trimmed by 5 bases and V by 0 bases; bases with no gene match: 9. The CDR3 spans 17 residues. The V gene's germline CDR1 is SGDLS and CDR2 YYNGEE. The chain uses TRBV9 and TRBJ2-5; 11 bases line up with TRBD2. Material for sequencing was blood. The TCR comes from a woman aged 25 to 39 in good health. This CDR3 is CASSVGGSGGALETQYF. CDR3 DNA: TGTGCCAGCAGCGTAGGTGGTAGCGGGGGGGCCTTGGAGACCCAGTACTTC.